Reported below is one T cell receptor beta chain. TCRdb keeps only in-frame clones here, not all; method: immunoSEQ multiplex PCR. The sample yields 50,000 to 65,000 clones, 70% to 90% seen once. The data stem from a study of blood T cell repertoires in COVID-19. The sequenced sample was peripheral blood. The receptor's source is a man aged 50 or older with active COVID-19.

The CDR3 sequence is CASSLAGSGGGNEQFF. The DNA for the CDR3 is TGCGCCAGCAGCTTGGCCGGTAGCGGGGGCGGCAATGAGCAGTTCTTC. J is TRBJ2-1 and V is TRBV5-1; 9 bases are shared with TRBD2. J lost 6 bases, V lost 0 bases, and 7 bases had no gene match. Germline lookup yields CDR1 SGHRS and CDR2 YFSETQ. There are 16 residues in the CDR3. Filled out from reference TRBV5-1 and TRBJ2-1, the complete variable domain reads KAGVTQTPRYLIKTRGQQVTLSCSPISGHRSVSWYQQTPGQGLQFLFEYFSETQRNKGNFPGRFSGRQFSNSRSEMNVSTLELGDSALYLCASSLAGSGGGNEQFFGPGTRLTVL.